This T cell receptor beta chain appears in the sequencing data of a study of OX40 agonist ivuxolimab in advanced cancers. TCRdb's table, derived via immunoSEQ multiplex PCR, lists solely in-frame clones and lacks some. The sample lists fewer than 90,000 clones; about 85% were seen once. CDR1 is SGHDT, CDR2 YYEEEE, per germline. The CDR3 has 15 residues. V dropped 1 base and J dropped 9 bases, with 14 bases sitting between them. This clonotype originated in an adult with an advanced solid tumor such as melanoma, head and neck, liver or kidney cancer. The sequencing used CD4+ or CD8+ T cells sorted from blood, collected in a trial of the OX40 agonist ivuxolimab. This chain links TRBV5-6 with TRBJ1-6, with a possible D match to TRBD1 (5 bases). The CDR3 DNA reads TGTGCCAGCAGCTTGCGGAGGGGAAGGGGTTCACCCCTCCACTTT. Protein product: CASSLRRGRGSPLHF.